Shown below are 25 T cell receptor beta chains from a single sample sequenced in a study of blood T cell repertoires in COVID-19. The method was immunoSEQ multiplex PCR; TCRdb's version includes in-frame clones alone and lacks a portion of them. The sample contains 300,000 to 350,000 clones, about 90% of which appear only once. Sequenced: peripheral blood. The receptors here all came from a woman aged 45-59 years with COVID-19, enrolled during active disease.

The chain joins TRBV27 to TRBJ2-7; 9 nucleotides line up with TRBD1. Germline V gene sequence: CDR1 MNHEY, CDR2 SMNVEV (reference sequence). The CDR3 consists of 17 residues. V lost 1 base to trimming and J lost 3 bases; unmatched junction nucleotides: 10. The CDR3 sequence is CASSLLPGQGPFYEQYF. As DNA, the CDR3 is TGTGCCAGCAGTTTATTGCCGGGACAGGGACCCTTCTACGAGCAGTACTTC.

The J gene is TRBJ2-1, the V gene TRBV27; 10 positions agree with TRBD1. J was trimmed by 4 bases and V by 2 bases; bases with no gene match: 17. The CDR3 covers 20 residues. From germline, CDR1 is MNHEY and CDR2 SMNVEV (reference sequence). The chain's CDR3 is CASSLRDRGRGSPIYNEQFF. As DNA, the CDR3 is TGTGCCAGCAGTTTAAGGGACAGGGGTCGTGGCTCCCCAATTTACAATGAGCAGTTCTTC.

This clone has a single count. The CDR3 bases are TGCAGCGTTGTCCCACTAGCGGGCAATTCCTACAATGAGCAGTTCTTC. This gives the protein CSVVPLAGNSYNEQFF. The chain is built from TRBV29-1 and TRBJ2-1, with 9 positions matching TRBD2. The junction had 8 bases not matched to a gene; V was cut back by 4 bases and J by 1 base. Per germline, CDR1 SQVTM and CDR2 ANQGSEA. The CDR3 length is 16 residues.

This rearrangement joins TRBV7-9 to TRBJ2-7; possibly TRBD1 for D (6 bases). Germline values: CDR1 SEHNR, CDR2 FQNEAQ (reference sequence). V shed 1 base and J shed 1 base, with 14 bases lying between them. The length of the CDR3 is 16 residues. CDR3: CASSLDYRVTSYEQYF. CDR3 DNA sequence: TGTGCCAGCAGCTTAGATTACAGGGTTACGTCCTACGAGCAGTACTTC.

J is TRBJ2-4 and V is TRBV11-3; D is perhaps TRBD2 (6 bases). CDR1 and CDR2 from the germline V gene are SGHNT and YENEEA. V was cut by 5 bases and J by 3 bases, with 14 bases left in between. The CDR3 spans 15 residues. The CDR3 sequence is CASSEDYHVKNIQYF. The CDR3 DNA reads as TGTGCCAGCAGCGAGGACTATCATGTCAAAAACATTCAGTACTTC.

This rearrangement joins TRBV30 to TRBJ1-5; a possible D gene is TRBD1 (6 bases). V lost 0 bases and J 11 bases, leaving 8 bases between the germline ends. The length of the CDR3 is 11 residues. The V gene's germline CDR1 is GTSNPN and CDR2 SVGIG (reference sequence). CDR3 sequence reads: CAWSVDRSQHF. CDR3 bases: TGTGCCTGGAGTGTCGACAGGTCCCAGCATTTT. The full variable domain, with the rest looked up from reference TRBV30 and TRBJ1-5, is SQTIHQWPATLVQPVGSPLSLECTVEGTSNPNLYWYRQAAGRGLQLLFYSVGIGQISSEVPQNLSASRPQDRQFILSSKKLLLSDSGFYLCAWSVDRSQHFGDGTRLSIL.

This chain connects TRBV6-6 to TRBJ1-2, with D tentatively TRBD1 (5 bases). V lost 6 bases, J lost 7 bases, and 21 bases lay in between. Germline lookup yields CDR1 MNHNY and CDR2 SVGAGI (reference sequence). CDR3 length equals 15 residues. DNA for the CDR3: TGTGCCAGCAGCCCCCATGGCAGGGAGGATCCTGGCTACACCTTC. Encoded protein: CASSPHGREDPGYTF.

The chain is built from TRBV2 and TRBJ2-7; TRBD2 matches at 8 bases. CDR3 length: 13 residues. J was trimmed by 4 bases and V by 8 bases; bases with no gene match: 7. Germline V gene data show CDR1 as SNHLY and CDR2 as FYNNEI. CDR3 DNA: TGTGCCAGCCGGGAGGGCGGAACATACGAGCAGTACTTC. Encoded protein: CASREGGTYEQYF.

The chain uses TRBV25-1 and TRBJ2-2; the D gene is possibly TRBD2 (6 bases). Trimming shortened V by 5 bases and J by 4 bases, and 20 bases separated the two germline ends. The CDR3 has 17 amino acids. Germline assignment: CDR1 MGHDK and CDR2 SYGVNS. CDR3 nucleotide sequence: TGTGCCAGCAGTCAAGGGTGGCGGGGAGGTGGCACCGGGGAGCTGTTTTTT. Translation: CASSQGWRGGGTGELFF.

V gene TRBV19 combines with J gene TRBJ1-1, with 7 bases fitting TRBD1. There are 16 residues in the CDR3. From germline, CDR1 is LNHDA and CDR2 SQIVND (reference sequence). J was trimmed by 1 base and V by 4 bases; bases with no gene match: 9. The CDR3 protein is CASSKTGTAKNTEAFF. CDR3 DNA sequence: TGTGCCAGTAGTAAAACCGGGACAGCGAAGAACACTGAAGCTTTCTTT.

CDR3 protein: CSVEGQGLDYEQYF. Written as DNA, the CDR3 is TGCAGCGTTGAAGGGCAGGGATTAGACTACGAGCAGTACTTC. The chain links TRBV29-1 to TRBJ2-7, with D perhaps TRBD1 (5 bases). The ends were cut back, 1 base at V and 3 bases at J, with 13 bases in the middle. The CDR3 contains 14 residues. The germline CDR1 and CDR2 sequences are SQVTM and ANQGSEA.

The J gene is TRBJ2-7, the V gene TRBV6-6; 9 bases are a match to TRBD1. Germline CDR1 is MNHNY and CDR2 is SVGAGI (reference sequence). CDR3 length equals 15 residues. V trimming: 5 bases; J trimming: 5 bases; junction bases outside the gene matches: 10. The chain's CDR3 is CASSPTRTGVNEQYF. As DNA, the CDR3 is TGTGCCAGCAGTCCGACGCGGACAGGGGTCAACGAGCAGTACTTC.

The J gene is TRBJ2-7, the V gene TRBV5-1; D is perhaps TRBD1 (5 bases). Trimming removed 4 bases from V and 7 bases from J, with 21 bases in between. Germline CDR1 and CDR2: SGHRS and YFSETQ. The CDR3 spans 15 residues. The CDR3 loop is CASSLAEQASGEQYF. The DNA for the CDR3 is TGCGCCAGCAGCCTCGCGGAACAGGCTTCTGGGGAGCAGTACTTC.

This clone appeared a few times. This sequence joins TRBV14 and TRBJ2-7; 9 bases are a match to TRBD1. The CDR3 has 15 residues. The germline V gene encodes CDR1 SGHDN and CDR2 FVKESK. V dropped 5 bases and J dropped 1; count of bases not matched to a gene: 6. CDR3 coding DNA: TGTGCCAGCAGCACCTCACAGGGGGCATCCTACGAGCAGTACTTC. Protein product: CASSTSQGASYEQYF. The full variable domain, rest sourced from reference TRBV14 and TRBJ2-7, is EAGVTQFPSHSVIEKGQTVTLRCDPISGHDNLYWYRRVMGKEIKFLLHFVKESKQDESGMPNNRFLAERTGGTYSTLKVQPAELEDSGVYFCASSTSQGASYEQYFGPGTRLTVT.

The chain is built from TRBV11-3 and TRBJ1-4; the D is unclear. Germline CDR1 reads SGHNT; CDR2 reads YENEEA. Trimming took off 0 bases at V and 6 bases at J, with 20 bases between the two ends. CDR3 length: 18 residues. DNA for the CDR3: TGTGCCAGCAGCTTAGATAATCGGTTTGGCAGGTCCGATGAAAAACTGTTTTTT. Translation: CASSLDNRFGRSDEKLFF.

The chain recombines TRBV5-5 with TRBJ2-5; TRBD2 aligns across 9 bases. The CDR3 consists of 15 residues. Germline V gene sequence: CDR1 SGHKS, CDR2 YYEKEE (reference sequence). V lost 4 bases to trimming and J lost 5 bases; unmatched junction nucleotides: 9. CDR3 in DNA: TGTGCCAGCAGCAATCGGGTTAGCGGGAGTGAGACCCAGTACTTC. Amino acid sequence: CASSNRVSGSETQYF. The variable domain in full, completed from reference TRBV5-5 and TRBJ2-5, reads DAGVTQSPTHLIKTRGQQVTLRCSPISGHKSVSWYQQVLGQGPQFIFQYYEKEERGRGNFPDRFSARQFPNYSSELNVNALLLGDSALYLCASSNRVSGSETQYFGPGTRLLVL.

The V and J genes are TRBV18 and TRBJ2-2; D is possibly TRBD1 (5 bases). The CDR3 has 14 amino acids. V lost 6 bases, J lost 1 base, and 9 bases lay in between. Germline V gene data show CDR1 as KGHSH and CDR2 as LQKENI. The DNA for the CDR3 is TGTGCCAGCTCGCTCGGACAGAACACCGGGGAGCTGTTTTTT. Its translation: CASSLGQNTGELFF.

This clone has only one observation. J is TRBJ2-7 and V is TRBV27, with D possibly being TRBD2 (5 bases). CDR1 is MNHEY and CDR2 is SMNVEV in the germline V gene (reference sequence). V lost 5 bases and J lost 0, with 17 bases in between. The CDR3 sequence is 16 residues long. CDR3 in DNA: TGTGCCAGCAGTGAGACTTGGGTGGGGAGCTCCTACGAGCAGTACTTC. As protein: CASSETWVGSSYEQYF.

The chain carries TRBV27 and TRBJ2-3; 10 bases line up with TRBD1. V gave up 4 bases and J gave up 5 bases; unmatched junction bases: 9. The CDR3 is 16 residues long. Germline CDR1 and CDR2: MNHEY and SMNVEV (reference sequence). The CDR3 DNA reads as TGTGCCAGCAGTTCGCGGCGACAGGGGGCAAGAGATACGCAGTATTTT. It is translated as CASSSRRQGARDTQYF.

For this clone: Other DNA sequences in this sample translate to the same CDR3. The V call is TRBV27, the J call TRBJ2-7; D is uncertain. CDR3 length: 12 amino acids. Germline V gives CDR1 MNHEY, CDR2 SMNVEV (reference sequence). Trimming removed 2 bases from V and 4 bases from J, with 6 bases in between. The DNA of the CDR3 is TGTGCCAGCAGTTTAGCAGGTTACGAGCAGTACTTC. It translates to CASSLAGYEQYF.

The gene calls are TRBV5-1 and TRBJ2-5; D remains ambiguous. Germline lookup yields CDR1 SGHRS and CDR2 YFSETQ. V was shortened by 1 base and J by 5 bases, with 6 bases between the two germline ends. This CDR3 contains 12 residues. CDR3 in DNA: TGCGCCAGCAGCTTGCCCTCTGAGACCCAGTACTTC. It yields the protein CASSLPSETQYF.

V and J are TRBV10-2 and TRBJ1-1; no clear D gene. The CDR3 is 14 residues long. CDR1 WSHSY and CDR2 SAAADI come from the germline V gene. V was pared by 7 bases and J by 3 bases, with 15 bases between. The CDR3 loop is CASTRLGRDTEAFF. Here the CDR3 DNA reads TGCGCCAGCACCAGGCTTGGGAGGGACACTGAAGCTTTCTTT.

The rearrangement joins TRBV6-5 to TRBJ1-2; 7 bases fit TRBD1. Germline CDR1 is MNHEY and CDR2 is SVGAGI. This CDR3 region has 13 residues. After removal of 6 bases from V and 3 bases from J, the junction contained 4 bases not matched to a gene. In nucleotides, the CDR3 is TGTGCCAGCAGGAGACAGGGATACTATGGCTACACCTTC. Its protein product is CASRRQGYYGYTF.

The chain combines TRBV6-1 with TRBJ1-1; the D gene is possibly TRBD1 (6 bases). Germline assignment: CDR1 MNHNS and CDR2 SASEGT. V was clipped by 6 bases and J by 6 bases, with 17 bases between them. The CDR3 spans 14 residues. The CDR3 is CASRPGARTAEAFF. Written as DNA, the CDR3 is TGTGCCAGCAGACCAGGCGCCCGGACAGCTGAAGCTTTCTTT.

In this sample, this clone turned up a few times. The J gene is TRBJ2-1, the V gene TRBV6-6; TRBD2 aligns across 13 bases. With V trimmed by 4 bases and J by 9 bases, 6 bases remained unmatched. Germline V gene data show CDR1 as MNHNY and CDR2 as SVGAGI (reference sequence). This CDR3 is built from 15 residues. This chain's CDR3 is CASSFKLAGGAEQFF. The CDR3 nucleotides are TGTGCCAGCAGTTTCAAACTAGCGGGAGGGGCTGAGCAGTTCTTC.